The 22 T cell receptor beta chains listed next were all sequenced from one sample in a study of T-cell reconstitution after alpha-beta-depleted transplantation in children. The TCRbeta library was prepared with unique molecular identifiers. TCRdb re-analysed the PCR reads in MiXCR, keeping a single row per CDR3 protein. The sample has about 490,000 distinct CDR3 sequences, over 9.5% seen once. This material consisted of PBMCs, taken before TCRalphabeta/CD19-depleted stem cell transplant. Receptors were obtained from a child aged 2 to 10 with inherited bone marrow failure, due to receive a stem cell transplant.

The genes are TRBV27 and TRBJ2-1; 9 nucleotides agree with TRBD1. Trimming took 5 bases from V and 4 from J; bases not matched to a gene: 9. CDR3 size: 16 residues. CDR1 and CDR2 (germline): MNHEY, SMNVEV (reference sequence). CDR3 residues: CASSPLWTGVYNEQFF. The CDR3, as DNA: TGTGCCAGCAGTCCCCTGTGGACAGGGGTATACAATGAGCAGTTCTTC.

This clonotype appeared many times. The chain joins TRBV12-3 or TRBV12-4 to TRBJ2-3, with 7 positions matching TRBD2. The V gene end was trimmed by 6 bases and the J gene end by 3 bases; junction bases not matched to a gene: 9. CDR3 length: 15 residues. The CDR3 protein is CASSDPTGGTDTQYF. DNA of the CDR3: TGTGCCAGCAGCGACCCAACGGGAGGAACAGATACGCAGTATTTT.

This clonotype was observed many times. V gene TRBV19 combines with J gene TRBJ2-1; no clear D. The CDR3 is 13 residues long. Trimming removed 9 bases at V and 2 bases at J, with 11 bases between. CDR1 is LNHDA, CDR2 SQIVND, per germline (reference sequence). CDR3 nucleotides: TGTGCCAGCAGCTCGGAGCCCTACAATGAGCAGTTCTTC. It yields the protein CASSSEPYNEQFF.

CDR3 nucleotide sequence: TGTGCCAGCAGTTACGCGGTGGGGGCTGAAGCTTTCTTT. Amino acids: CASSYAVGAEAFF. This chain uses TRBV6-5 with TRBJ1-1; D is possibly TRBD1 (5 bases). This CDR3 is 13 amino acids long. Germline loops: CDR1 MNHEY, CDR2 SVGAGI. The V end was cut by 2 bases, the J end by 6 bases, with 10 bases between.

The rearrangement links TRBV6-1 to TRBJ2-1; possibly TRBD1 for D (6 bases). Deletions cut 4 bases from V and 3 bases from J, with 10 bases between. Germline CDR1 and CDR2: MNHNS and SASEGT. The CDR3 is made up of 14 amino acids. The CDR3 DNA follows: TGTGCCAGCAGTGCGGGACACCTCTACAATGAGCAGTTCTTC. Protein sequence: CASSAGHLYNEQFF.

Ten or more counts support this clonotype. CDR3 DNA: TGCAGTGCTAGACTCGTCCTAGCGGGAGAAGTCGGGGAGCTGTTTTTT. This gives the protein CSARLVLAGEVGELFF. The chain uses TRBV20-1 and TRBJ2-2; TRBD2 matches at 10 bases. Trimming cost V 2 bases and J 7 bases; bases outside gene matches: 10. The CDR3 contains 16 residues. Germline V CDR1 and CDR2: DFQATT, SNEGSKA (reference sequence).

This clonotype was found a few times. The rearrangement links TRBV12-3 or TRBV12-4 to TRBJ1-2, with 10 bases lining up with TRBD1. With 3 bases clipped from V and 8 bases from J, the junction kept 9 bases outside the gene matches. The CDR3 consists of 15 residues. Here the CDR3 DNA reads TGTGCCAGCAGTTTTCTCGGGACAGGGGATGGAGGCTACACCTTC. Its protein product is CASSFLGTGDGGYTF.

This clonotype was seen a few times. The V gene is TRBV20-1, the J gene TRBJ1-2; D ambiguous. CDR3 size: 11 residues. V was shortened by 6 bases and J by 4 bases, with 9 bases between the two germline ends. The germline V gene has CDR1 DFQATT and CDR2 SNEGSKA (reference sequence). CDR3 protein: CSATQVYGYTF. The DNA for the CDR3 is TGCAGTGCAACCCAAGTCTATGGCTACACCTTC.

This clonotype was seen at least ten times. V and J are TRBV4-3 and TRBJ2-5; D is tentatively TRBD1 or TRBD2 (6 bases each). Trimming cost V 5 bases and J 5 bases, with 15 bases left between them. The CDR3 totals 14 residues. Germline loops: CDR1 LGHNA, CDR2 YSLEER. The CDR3 nucleotides read TGCGCCAGCAGCGTAAGAGGGGGGCCCGAGACCCAGTACTTC. Translated, it gives CASSVRGGPETQYF.

This clonotype was seen repeatedly, ten times or more. V usage is TRBV4-3 and J usage is TRBJ2-7, with 12 nucleotides matching TRBD2. Losses at the gene ends were 0 bases for V and 2 bases for J; bases not matched to a gene: 2. Germline V gene sequence: CDR1 LGHNA, CDR2 YSLEER. CDR3 length equals 16 residues. CDR3 amino acids: CASSQDRLAGAYEQYF. The CDR3 coding sequence is TGCGCCAGCAGCCAAGACCGACTAGCGGGGGCCTACGAGCAGTACTTC.

Notes on this clonotype: Possible read error: a much larger clone is one base away. The CDR3 does not close with the conserved phenylalanine or tryptophan, likely indicating a read error. The chain employs TRBV7-2 and TRBJ1-6, with TRBD1 matching 7 bases. The CDR3 contains 16 residues. Germline CDR1 reads SGHTA; CDR2 reads FQGNSA. The V and J ends lost 5 bases and 8 bases, in that order; junction bases with no gene match: 12. The DNA for the CDR3 is TGTGCCAGCAGCCCAGCAAAATGGGGACAGCATTCACCCCTCCACGTT. It is translated as CASSPAKWGQHSPLHV.

This sequence joins TRBV29-1 and TRBJ2-7; TRBD1 matches 7 bases. Unmatched junction bases numbered 11, after V lost 1 base and J lost 2 bases. This CDR3 has 16 amino acids. Germline assignment: CDR1 SQVTM and CDR2 ANQGSEA. The DNA of the CDR3 is TGCAGCGTTGAAGCACCCGCCCAGGGGGTGGCCTACGAGCAGTACTTC. Protein sequence: CSVEAPAQGVAYEQYF.

Many counts were recorded for this clonotype. The rearrangement joins TRBV11-2 to TRBJ2-1; possibly TRBD1 or TRBD2 for D (7 bases each). The CDR3 runs 11 residues. Trimming left V 5 bases short and J 15 bases short, with 14 bases between. Germline assignment: CDR1 SGHAT and CDR2 FQNNGV. The CDR3 is CASSRDREGFF. DNA of the CDR3: TGTGCCAGCAGCCGAGACAGGGAGGGGTTCTTC.

V is TRBV29-1 and J is TRBJ1-4, with D uncertain. The CDR3 is 12 amino acids. In germline, CDR1 is SQVTM, CDR2 ANQGSEA. V lost 7 bases, J lost 0 bases, and 6 bases lay in between. This chain's CDR3 is CSGGSTNEKLFF. CDR3 DNA: TGCAGCGGTGGATCAACTAATGAAAAACTGTTTTTT.

This clonotype was detected ten times or more. The V and J genes are TRBV3-1 and TRBJ2-7, with D hard to call. V was trimmed by 4 bases and J by 0 bases, leaving 13 bases between them. This CDR3 has 15 residues. Germline-derived CDR1 and CDR2 are LGHDT and YNNKEL (reference sequence). The CDR3 DNA reads TGTGCCAGCAGCCGGAAGGTCTTAGACTCCTACGAGCAGTACTTC. Its protein is CASSRKVLDSYEQYF.

This clonotype was detected many times. The chain is built from TRBV6-5 and TRBJ2-1; D perhaps matches TRBD2 (5 bases). V lost 1 base and J lost 10, with 17 bases in between. CDR3 size: 15 residues. Per the germline V gene, CDR1 is MNHEY and CDR2 is SVGAGI. The CDR3 loop reads CASSYYREGGREQFF. The CDR3 DNA reads TGTGCCAGCAGTTACTACCGCGAGGGTGGGCGGGAGCAGTTCTTC.

This clonotype was seen only a few times. V and J are TRBV5-1 and TRBJ2-3; the match to TRBD1 covers 9 bases. Germline assignment: CDR1 SGHRS and CDR2 YFSETQ. V lost 0 bases and J lost 2; bases outside the gene matches: 4. This CDR3 contains 16 residues. The CDR3 loop reads CASSLGGTGFTDTQYF. In DNA, the CDR3 is TGCGCCAGCAGCTTGGGCGGGACAGGGTTCACAGATACGCAGTATTTT.

This clonotype was counted at least ten times. The V gene is TRBV9, the J gene TRBJ2-6; 10 nucleotides line up with TRBD1. Germline CDR1 reads SGDLS; CDR2 reads YYNGEE. This CDR3 contains 18 residues. The V and J ends lost 2 bases and 0 bases, in that order; junction bases with no gene match: 5. CDR3 coding DNA: TGTGCCAGCAGCGTGGCCCGGGACAGGGGCTCTGGGGCCAACGTCCTGACTTTC. It codes for CASSVARDRGSGANVLTF.

This clonotype appeared a few times. V gene TRBV5-5 combines with J gene TRBJ1-2, with no clear D. This CDR3 region has 15 residues. Germline CDR1 SGHKS, CDR2 YYEKEE (reference sequence). Deletions cut 0 bases from V and 1 base from J, with 10 bases between. CDR3 sequence: CASSLVDAFNYGYTF. CDR3 DNA: TGTGCCAGCAGCTTGGTGGACGCCTTTAACTATGGCTACACCTTC.

This clonotype was picked up many times. The rearrangement joins TRBV6-1 to TRBJ1-1; TRBD1 aligns across 7 bases. In germline, CDR1 is MNHNS, CDR2 SASEGT. This CDR3 region has 15 residues. V gave up 4 bases and J gave up 0 bases; unmatched junction bases: 5. CDR3 sequence (DNA): TGTGCCAGCAGTGCCTACAGGGGTCTGAACACTGAAGCTTTCTTT. Translation: CASSAYRGLNTEAFF.

This clonotype was found once. The chain couples TRBV20-1 to TRBJ1-1, with 8 bases matching TRBD1. There are 15 residues in the CDR3. Germline V CDR1 and CDR2: DFQATT, SNEGSKA (reference sequence). V was clipped by 2 bases and J by 3 bases; unmatched bases: 8. The CDR3 loop is CSARRNRGAYTEAFF. CDR3 bases: TGCAGTGCTAGAAGGAACAGGGGGGCGTACACTGAAGCTTTCTTT.

This clonotype showed up many times. The CDR3 sequence is CASSPGTSGITDTQYF. In DNA, the CDR3 is TGCGCCAGCAGCCCCGGGACTAGCGGGATCACAGATACGCAGTATTTT. The chain is built from TRBV4-3 and TRBJ2-3, with 13 bases lining up with TRBD2. V trimming: 4 bases; J trimming: 2 bases; junction bases outside the gene matches: 3. This CDR3 contains 16 residues. In germline, CDR1 is LGHNA, CDR2 YSLEER.